This TCR beta chain was profiled in a study of T cell repertoires in aging, cancer and after chemotherapy. In the study overall: Six age groups, ranging from 30 or younger to 70 or older, included the donors. The full dataset contained several million TCR reads.

Multiplex touch-down PCR with TRB-A/B primers amplified rearranged V-D-J TRB sequences. TCRdb used MiXCR to reprocess the multiplex PCR reads, holding one entry per CDR3 protein. The sample lists under 2,500 distinct CDR3 sequences, roughly 34% occurring once. Peripheral blood genomic DNA, not sorted cells or RNA, was the template. V was shortened by 3 bases and J by 3 bases, with 8 bases between the two germline ends. This CDR3 contains 13 residues. In germline, CDR1 is KGHSH, CDR2 LQKENI. This clonotype appeared a few times. This chain connects TRBV18 to TRBJ1-2, with D perhaps TRBD1 (5 bases). This sequence originates from a human donor with a solid tumor. The sample consisted of blood. Here the CDR3 reads CASSPDRDYGYTF. CDR3 bases: TGTGCCAGCTCACCCGACAGAGACTATGGCTACACCTTC.